A single sample gave rise to the 13 T cell receptor beta chains below, sequenced in a study of blood T cell repertoires in COVID-19. Here immunoSEQ multiplex PCR was the method, and the copy in TCRdb shows in-frame clones only, minus some. This sample has about 200,000 clones, with roughly 84% found just once. Sequenced input: peripheral blood. Receptors originate from an elderly woman with acute or convalescent COVID-19.

The rearrangement joins TRBV7-2 to TRBJ2-7, with TRBD1 matching 9 bases. This CDR3 contains 15 residues. Losses at the gene ends were 1 base for V and 9 bases for J; bases not matched to a gene: 10. CDR1 is SGHTA and CDR2 is FQGNSA in the germline V gene. The CDR3 is CASSLVVGQGTGQYF. CDR3 in DNA: TGTGCCAGCAGCTTAGTTGTCGGACAGGGGACGGGGCAGTACTTC.

This chain links TRBV12-3 or TRBV12-4 with TRBJ1-6; D is uncertain. V was shortened by 3 bases and J by 9 bases, with 9 bases between the two germline ends. CDR3 size: 13 residues. CDR3 residues: CASSFVLGSPLHF. The CDR3 DNA is TGTGCCAGCAGTTTCGTGCTAGGTTCACCCCTCCACTTT.

CDR3 coding DNA: TGTGCCAGCAGCTCGCTTAATCGGGCTAGCGGGAGGAGCGAGCAGTACTTC. Encoded protein: CASSSLNRASGRSEQYF. The J gene is TRBJ2-7, the V gene TRBV7-2; TRBD2 agrees at 11 bases. Germline lookup yields CDR1 SGHTA and CDR2 FQGNSA. The CDR3 sequence is 17 residues long. V trimming: 4 bases; J trimming: 6 bases; junction bases outside the gene matches: 14. Full variable domain (rest looked up from reference TRBV7-2 and TRBJ2-7): GAGVSQSPSNKVTEKGKDVELRCDPISGHTALYWYRQSLGQGLEFLIYFQGNSAPDKSGLPSDRFSAERTGGSVSTLTIQRTQQEDSAVYLCASSSLNRASGRSEQYFGPGTRLTVT.

In this sample, this clone turned up once. The rearrangement joins TRBV3-1 (or the pseudogene TRBV3-2) to TRBJ2-5; D gene ambiguous. This CDR3 contains 13 residues. In germline, CDR1 is LGHDT, CDR2 YNNKEL (reference sequence). Deletions cut 4 bases from V and 2 bases from J, with 8 bases between. The CDR3 sequence: CASSRAGQETQYF. The DNA for the CDR3 is TGTGCCAGCAGCCGGGCAGGACAAGAGACCCAGTACTTC.

The rearrangement joins TRBV7-2 to TRBJ2-1; 7 bases align to TRBD2. The J segment lost 10 bases and the V segment lost 3 bases, leaving 15 bases of the junction unmatched. Germline values: CDR1 SGHTA, CDR2 FQGNSA. There are 16 residues in the CDR3. CDR3 bases: TGTGCCAGCAGCTTGGTAGGGTCTAGCGGTCTTCGGGAGCAGTTCTTC. This sequence encodes CASSLVGSSGLREQFF.

In its sample, this clone was seen once. The chain has TRBV7-8 and TRBJ1-3; 7 nucleotides agree with TRBD1. V was pared by 0 bases and J by 4 bases, with 9 bases of the junction left unmatched. CDR3 length equals 17 residues. The germline CDR1 and CDR2 sequences are SGHVS and FQNEAQ. In DNA, the CDR3 is TGTGCCAGCAGCTTAGCACCACAGGGGCTAGGAGGAAACACCATATATTTT. As protein: CASSLAPQGLGGNTIYF. Full variable domain (missing parts from reference TRBV7-8 and TRBJ1-3): GAGVSQSPRYKVAKRGQDVALRCDPISGHVSLFWYQQALGQGPEFLTYFQNEAQLDKSGLPSDRFFAERPEGSVSTLKIQRTQQEDSAVYLCASSLAPQGLGGNTIYFGEGSWLTVV.

V usage is TRBV28 and J usage is TRBJ2-1; 8 positions agree with TRBD2. Germline V gives CDR1 MDHEN, CDR2 SYDVKM. The CDR3 totals 15 residues. The ends lost 7 bases at V and 9 bases at J; junction bases unmatched: 14. CDR3 sequence reads: CASTRAGGLRGEQFF. As DNA, the CDR3 is TGTGCCAGCACTAGGGCGGGAGGCCTAAGAGGTGAGCAGTTCTTC.

V gene TRBV20-1 combines with J gene TRBJ1-6; D uncertain. The CDR3 extends over 11 amino acids. CDR1 is DFQATT, CDR2 SNEGSKA, per germline (reference sequence). V was cut by 5 bases and J by 6 bases, with 5 bases left in between. The CDR3 bases are TGCAGTGCTGCAGTTAATTCACCCCTCCACTTT. This sequence encodes CSAAVNSPLHF.

The chain is built from TRBV3-1 (or the pseudogene TRBV3-2) and TRBJ1-6, with D possibly being TRBD1 (6 bases). Trimming took 3 bases from V and 10 from J, leaving 10 bases between them. CDR1 and CDR2 from the germline V gene are LGHDT and YNNKEL (reference sequence). The CDR3 extends over 13 amino acids. CDR3 bases: TGTGCCAGCAGCCAGAAGGACAGCTCACCCCTCCACTTT. It translates to CASSQKDSSPLHF.

V gene TRBV7-2 combines with J gene TRBJ1-6; D is undetermined. The CDR3 runs 15 residues. Germline V gene lookup returns CDR1 SGHTA and CDR2 FQGNSA. V was trimmed by 0 bases and J by 2 bases, leaving 5 bases between them. The CDR3 nucleotides read TGTGCCAGCAGCTTAGCTGGAGCCTATAATTCACCCCTCCACTTT. Protein sequence: CASSLAGAYNSPLHF.

V and J are TRBV7-2 and TRBJ1-3, with D unclear. Germline V gives CDR1 SGHTA, CDR2 FQGNSA. V lost 5 bases to trimming and J lost 0 bases, with 14 bases between them. This CDR3 contains 16 residues. The CDR3 nucleotides read TGTGCCAGCAGCCCCCGTAGAGCCAACTCTGGAAACACCATATATTTT. Translated: CASSPRRANSGNTIYF.

The J gene is TRBJ1-1, the V gene TRBV20-1; D remains ambiguous. This CDR3 has 11 residues. V dropped 2 bases and J dropped 7 bases, with 8 bases sitting between them. The germline CDR1 and CDR2 sequences are DFQATT and SNEGSKA (reference sequence). The CDR3 bases are TGCAGTGCTAGACAGCGATATGAAGCTTTCTTT. It encodes CSARQRYEAFF.

The chain has TRBV5-1 and TRBJ2-1; tentatively, D is TRBD2 (5 bases). Trimming pared 1 base from V and 9 bases from J, leaving 20 bases between. The CDR3 spans 16 residues. In germline, CDR1 is SGHRS, CDR2 YFSETQ. CDR3 DNA sequence: TGCGCCAGCAGCTTGTTTGGTACTCTGGGAGCGAGTGAGCAGTTCTTC. It specifies CASSLFGTLGASEQFF.